One sample yielded the 10 T cell receptor beta chains listed below, sequenced in a study of shared clonotypes between healthy human individuals. The data were produced by immunoSEQ multiplex PCR, yet TCRdb's version contains in-frame clones alone and is incomplete. The table includes around 1,900,000 clones, roughly 93% detected once. CD8 cells regarded as naive lacked CD45RO, were positively chosen for CCR7, and omitted terminally differentiated effector memory CD45RA+ cells. The sequencing input was naive CD8+ T cells from PBMCs. The receptors derive from a man younger than 35 in good health. Some clones in this sample may be carry-over from other donors' samples.

Notes on this clone: Different DNA sequences within this sample yield the same CDR3. The chain links TRBV19 to TRBJ1-1; no reliable D call. The V and J ends lost 4 bases and 5 bases respectively, with 8 bases between them. Germline lookup yields CDR1 LNHDA and CDR2 SQIVND (reference sequence). The CDR3 contains 12 residues. CDR3 DNA sequence: TGTGCCAGTAGTAAGGGAGGGACTGAAGCTTTCTTT. It translates to CASSKGGTEAFF.

J is TRBJ2-7 and V is TRBV27, with D hard to call. V was shortened by 3 bases and J by 0 bases, with 9 bases between the two germline ends. The germline V gene encodes CDR1 MNHEY and CDR2 SMNVEV (reference sequence). There are 14 residues in the CDR3. The DNA of the CDR3 is TGTGCCAGCAGTTTCCGGCCGAGCTCCTACGAGCAGTACTTC. It is translated as CASSFRPSSYEQYF.

The J gene is TRBJ1-1, the V gene TRBV28; D may be TRBD1 (5 bases). V was clipped by 2 bases and J by 1 base, with 11 bases between them. This CDR3 contains 15 residues. Germline loops: CDR1 MDHEN, CDR2 SYDVKM. The CDR3 DNA reads TGTGCCAGCAGTTTACGGGAGGGGACGAACACTGAAGCTTTCTTT. Encoded protein: CASSLREGTNTEAFF.

This chain links TRBV30 with TRBJ1-1; 9 bases are shared with TRBD1. The length of the CDR3 is 15 residues. V lost 2 bases to trimming and J lost 5 bases; unmatched junction nucleotides: 9. Germline V gene data show CDR1 as GTSNPN and CDR2 as SVGIG (reference sequence). The CDR3 sequence is CAWSPPWTGETEAFF. The DNA for the CDR3 is TGTGCCTGGAGTCCGCCTTGGACAGGGGAAACTGAAGCTTTCTTT.

V is TRBV28 and J is TRBJ2-7, with D tentatively TRBD1 (6 bases). Trimming pared 6 bases from V and 5 bases from J, leaving 17 bases between. This CDR3 is built from 14 residues. CDR1 is MDHEN, CDR2 SYDVKM, per germline. The CDR3: CASSPYRRGHEQYF. Here the CDR3 DNA reads TGTGCCAGCAGCCCATACCGCAGGGGCCACGAGCAGTACTTC.

The chain links TRBV25-1 to TRBJ2-5, with D unresolved. V was cut by 3 bases and J by 3 bases, with 5 bases left in between. The CDR3 is made up of 12 amino acids. Germline CDR1 reads MGHDK; CDR2 reads SYGVNS. Written as DNA, the CDR3 is TGTGCCAGCAGTGAGCGCGAAGAGACCCAGTACTTC. Protein sequence: CASSEREETQYF.

Points on this clone: Other DNA sequences from this sample encode an identical CDR3 as well. This rearrangement joins TRBV7-9 to TRBJ2-5; 8 bases map to TRBD2. The CDR3 sequence is 13 residues long. Unmatched junction bases numbered 2, after V lost 5 bases and J lost 3 bases. The germline V gene encodes CDR1 SEHNR and CDR2 FQNEAQ (reference sequence). The CDR3 DNA sequence: TGTGCCAGCAGCCTGGGACTAGAAGAGACCCAGTACTTC. Protein: CASSLGLEETQYF.

The chain couples TRBV5-1 to TRBJ1-1, with TRBD1 identical over 8 bases. J was trimmed by 3 bases and V by 3 bases; bases with no gene match: 7. This CDR3 has 15 residues. Germline CDR1 reads SGHRS; CDR2 reads YFSETQ. In DNA form, the CDR3 reads TGCGCCAGCAGCTCCCGGACAGGGTCATACACTGAAGCTTTCTTT. It is translated as CASSSRTGSYTEAFF.

The chain joins TRBV4-1 to TRBJ2-3; the D is unclear. V lost 1 base and J 1 base, leaving 12 bases between the germline ends. The germline V gene has CDR1 MGHRA and CDR2 YSYEKL. The CDR3 extends over 16 amino acids. In DNA, the CDR3 is TGCGCCAGCAGCCAAGTGGATAAGGTGCGCACAGATACGCAGTATTTT. This gives the protein CASSQVDKVRTDTQYF.

The J gene is TRBJ2-1, the V gene TRBV27, with TRBD2 matching over 8 bases. From germline, CDR1 is MNHEY and CDR2 SMNVEV (reference sequence). The V gene end was trimmed by 7 bases and the J gene end by 5 bases; junction bases not matched to a gene: 25. The CDR3 spans 20 residues. For the CDR3, the DNA is TGTGCCAGCAACCCGGGCCCCGGAGGGGCTCGGGAGGGCCCCCACAATGAGCAGTTCTTC. This translates into CASNPGPGGAREGPHNEQFF.